Following are 8 T cell receptor beta chains from one sample sequenced in a study of T cell responses to AZD1222 COVID-19 vaccine. The assay was immunoSEQ multiplex PCR, and TCRdb's table has in-frame clones only and misses some. This sample yields roughly 140,000 clones, of which 90% are seen a single time; about 3.4% belongs to the top ten. Sequencing used peripheral blood, obtained on day 0 of AZD1222 vaccination. The receptors here all came from an adult in good health.

This chain links TRBV7-6 with TRBJ1-3; perhaps TRBD1 as D (5 bases). The CDR3 spans 15 residues. The V gene lost 5 bases and the J gene lost 0 bases, with 11 bases spanning the gap. CDR1 is SGHVS and CDR2 is FNYEAQ in the germline V gene. CDR3 in amino acids: CASSPRQSSGNTIYF. The CDR3 DNA reads as TGTGCCAGCAGCCCCCGACAGAGCTCTGGAAACACCATATATTTT.

The gene calls are TRBV18 and TRBJ1-5, with 12 positions matching TRBD1. CDR1 KGHSH and CDR2 LQKENI come from the germline V gene. The CDR3 sequence is 15 residues long. The ends lost 6 bases at V and 5 bases at J; junction bases unmatched: 5. CDR3 region: CASSWDRGRDQPQHF. The CDR3 nucleotides read TGTGCCAGCTCTTGGGACAGGGGGCGAGATCAGCCCCAGCATTTT.

J is TRBJ1-2 and V is TRBV6-4, with a tentative D call TRBD1 (5 bases). In germline, CDR1 is MRHNA, CDR2 SNTAGT. This CDR3 is built from 15 residues. Trimming shortened V by 6 bases and J by 2 bases, and 16 bases separated the two germline ends. The DNA for the CDR3 is TGTGCCAGCAGGAGTGATGGGGGGGGAAACTATGGCTACACCTTC. This gives the protein CASRSDGGGNYGYTF.

This clone came up a few times. The chain employs TRBV18 and TRBJ2-1, with D hard to call. The germline V and J ends were trimmed by 4 bases and 10 bases, with 14 bases remaining between them. Germline CDR1 reads KGHSH; CDR2 reads LQKENI. CDR3 length equals 13 residues. The CDR3 DNA is TGTGCCAGCTCACTCGAGAGCCTACGGGAGCAGTTCTTC. It yields the protein CASSLESLREQFF.

This chain joins TRBV19 and TRBJ2-4, with a tentative D call TRBD1 (5 bases). The CDR3 runs to 17 residues. V lost 1 base and J lost 0, with 13 bases in between. Germline V CDR1 and CDR2: LNHDA, SQIVND (reference sequence). CDR3 residues: CASSIGVTDLAKNIQYF. The CDR3 DNA sequence: TGTGCCAGTAGTATAGGGGTGACAGATCTAGCCAAAAACATTCAGTACTTC.

The chain links TRBV11-3 to TRBJ2-2; D tentatively reads TRBD1 or TRBD2 (5 bases each). This CDR3 has 16 amino acids. Trimming took 5 bases from V and 3 from J, leaving 16 bases between them. Germline V gene lookup returns CDR1 SGHNT and CDR2 YENEEA. CDR3 sequence reads: CASSLGTMRYTGELFF. DNA of the CDR3: TGTGCCAGCAGCCTGGGGACCATGCGGTACACCGGGGAGCTGTTTTTT.

The chain couples TRBV5-1 to TRBJ2-7; either TRBD1 or TRBD2 may fit D (5 bases each). This CDR3 is built from 14 residues. Germline CDR1 SGHRS, CDR2 YFSETQ. The germline V and J ends were trimmed by 4 bases and 0 bases, with 11 bases remaining between them. CDR3 protein: CASSPGPTSYEQYF. CDR3 bases: TGCGCCAGCAGCCCGGGACCGACCTCCTACGAGCAGTACTTC.

The chain links TRBV15 to TRBJ1-1; D not resolved. Germline lookup yields CDR1 LNHNV and CDR2 YYDKDF (reference sequence). The V gene lost 0 bases and the J gene lost 2 bases, with 10 bases spanning the gap. The CDR3 consists of 15 residues. The CDR3 reads CATSREVSGNTEAFF. The CDR3, as DNA: TGTGCCACCAGCAGAGAAGTGAGCGGAAACACTGAAGCTTTCTTT. The full variable domain, with the rest looked up from reference TRBV15 and TRBJ1-1, is DAMVIQNPRYQVTQFGKPVTLSCSQTLNHNVMYWYQQKSSQAPKLLFHYYDKDFNNEADTPDNFQSRRPNTSFCFLDIRSPGLGDTAMYLCATSREVSGNTEAFFGQGTRLTVV.